Sequencing of this T cell receptor (beta chain) was carried out in a study of shared clonotypes between healthy human individuals. Overall study context: Each donor contributed plates that comprised three CD4 naive, three CD4 memory, two CD8 naive and one CD8 memory.

Germline CDR1 and CDR2: GTSNPN and SVGIG (reference sequence). This CDR3 comprises 14 residues. Trimming pared 5 bases from V and 6 bases from J, leaving 18 bases between. The protocol was immunoSEQ multiplex PCR, while the TCRdb copy is restricted to in-frame clones and leaves out a portion. Counted here are 600,000 to 800,000 clones, roughly 72% occurring once; the ten biggest clones make up approximately 2%. A word on this clone: What it binds is not known.

Broader study findings: Among donors, sharing of clonotypes was expected to be affected by sequencing depth. Naive CD4 clonotype sharing across a few donors was about 5%.

Specimen: memory CD4+ T cells sorted from blood. Indicated subset: CD45RA-negative fraction. The chain recombines TRBV30 with TRBJ2-3; TRBD2 is a possible D gene (6 bases). The clonotype comes from a woman in her twenties or thirties in good health. This CDR3 reads CAWGKVAGTDTQYF. CDR3 sequence (DNA): TGTGCCTGGGGGAAAGTTGCGGGAACCGATACGCAGTATTTT.